Listed below are T cell receptor beta chains from one sample, sequenced in a study of CD4 T cells in relation to SARS-CoV-2 and coronaviruses. The protocol was immunoSEQ multiplex PCR, while the TCRdb copy is restricted to in-frame clones and leaves out a portion. The sample records around 65,000 clones, approximately 87% being singletons. Material for sequencing was memory CD4+ T cells from PBMCs. These receptors originate from a human donor in good health. CDR3s include the opening cysteine and the closing phenylalanine or tryptophan. Fields, in order: clone size, J gene, V gene, D gene, CDR3 protein, CDR3 DNA. The D gene is left open where the match is weak. The size field is filled for only some rows; it gives once, few, many or a size class.

clone_size: NA; j_call: TRBJ1-6; v_call: TRBV7-8; d_call: NA; cdr3_aa: CASSPRAGRSNSPLHF; cdr3_nt: TGTGCCAGCAGCCCACGGGCGGGAAGGTCGAATTCACCCCTCCACTTT
clone_size: NA; j_call: TRBJ2-1; v_call: TRBV9; d_call: NA; cdr3_aa: CASSVAWGPGGGEQFF; cdr3_nt: TGTGCCAGCAGCGTAGCGTGGGGGCCGGGGGGTGGTGAGCAGTTCTTC
clone_size: NA; j_call: TRBJ1-2; v_call: TRBV12-1; d_call: NA; cdr3_aa: CASSFGVRTGSFEGYTF; cdr3_nt: TGTGCCAGCAGCTTCGGGGTCCGGACAGGTTCTTTTGAGGGCTACACCTTC
clone_size: once; j_call: TRBJ1-2; v_call: TRBV5-4; d_call: NA; cdr3_aa: CASSSRGGGTEGYTF; cdr3_nt: TGTGCCAGCAGCTCCCGGGGGGGAGGAACGGAAGGCTACACCTTC
clone_size: NA; j_call: TRBJ1-6; v_call: TRBV2; d_call: NA; cdr3_aa: CASMGQASPLHF; cdr3_nt: TGTGCCAGCATGGGCCAGGCTTCACCCCTCCACTTT
clone_size: NA; j_call: TRBJ2-7; v_call: TRBV7-9; d_call: NA; cdr3_aa: CASSVLGSGRWYEQYF; cdr3_nt: TGTGCCAGCAGCGTCTTGGGTAGTGGGAGGTGGTACGAGCAGTACTTC
clone_size: NA; j_call: TRBJ2-7; v_call: TRBV29-1; d_call: NA; cdr3_aa: CSVEASYEQYF; cdr3_nt: TGCAGCGTTGAAGCGTCCTACGAGCAGTACTTC
clone_size: NA; j_call: TRBJ1-5; v_call: TRBV2; d_call: NA; cdr3_aa: CASGTDHSNQPQHF; cdr3_nt: TGTGCCAGCGGGACGGATCATAGCAATCAGCCCCAGCATTTT
clone_size: NA; j_call: TRBJ1-6; v_call: TRBV7-2; d_call: NA; cdr3_aa: CASSPGIRDNSPLHF; cdr3_nt: TGTGCCAGCAGCCCTGGAATCCGGGATAATTCACCCCTCCACTTT
clone_size: NA; j_call: TRBJ1-3; v_call: TRBV27; d_call: NA; cdr3_aa: CASRSPGNTIYF; cdr3_nt: TGTGCCAGCAGGAGCCCCGGAAACACCATATATTTT
clone_size: NA; j_call: TRBJ1-2; v_call: TRBV28; d_call: NA; cdr3_aa: CASIESRNYGYTF; cdr3_nt: TGTGCCAGCATTGAAAGCCGTAACTATGGCTACACCTTC
clone_size: few; j_call: TRBJ2-7; v_call: TRBV19; d_call: TRBD1; cdr3_aa: CASSIRTGGYEQYF; cdr3_nt: TGTGCCAGTAGTATTCGGACAGGGGGCTACGAGCAGTACTTC